The rows below give T cell receptor beta chains drawn from one sample of a study of cytomegalovirus exposure and HLA in healthy donors. The protocol was immunoSEQ multiplex PCR, while the TCRdb copy is restricted to in-frame clones and leaves out a portion. This repertoire shows roughly 77,000 clones, around 84% found once; its top ten account for 3.5% to 4.5%. Sequencing was carried out using PBMCs. The receptors come from a man aged 35-49 years in good health and CMV-seronegative. CDR3s include the opening cysteine and the closing phenylalanine or tryptophan. D genes are given only for firm matches. Not all rows give a size; the values are once, few, many and, for expanded clones, a class.

D: .; size: .; V: TRBV14; J: TRBJ2-7; DNA: TGTGCCAGCAGCCAAGGCGGCTGGAGCTCCTACGAGCAGTACTTC; CDR3: CASSQGGWSSYEQYF
D: TRBD1; size: .; V: TRBV9; J: TRBJ1-2; DNA: TGTGCCAGCAGCTCCTCCGGGACAGGTCTGGGATTTTACTATGGCTACACCTTC; CDR3: CASSSSGTGLGFYYGYTF
D: .; size: .; V: TRBV15; J: TRBJ2-6; DNA: TGTGCCACCAGCGCACCGGGACAAAAGTCGCCTGGGGCCAACGTCCTGACTTTC; CDR3: CATSAPGQKSPGANVLTF
D: .; size: few; V: TRBV4-3; J: TRBJ2-3; DNA: TGCGCCAGCAGAGCTAGTGCGGGCGCAGATACGCAGTATTTT; CDR3: CASRASAGADTQYF
D: .; size: .; V: TRBV4-1; J: TRBJ1-1; DNA: TGCGCCAGCAGACCCGTCGAAGGGGTAGACACTGAAGCTTTCTTT; CDR3: CASRPVEGVDTEAFF
D: TRBD2; size: .; V: TRBV7-8; J: TRBJ2-1; DNA: TGTGCCAGCAGCTCACTAGCGGGATACAATGAGCAGTTCTTC; CDR3: CASSSLAGYNEQFF
D: TRBD2; size: few; V: TRBV4-1; J: TRBJ2-1; DNA: TGCGCCAGCAGCCAGCGTACGGCGGGAGTCTACAATGAGCAGTTCTTC; CDR3: CASSQRTAGVYNEQFF
D: .; size: .; V: TRBV7-9; J: TRBJ1-1; DNA: TGTGCCAGCAGCTTAGTCATCGGGAACACTGAAGCTTTCTTT; CDR3: CASSLVIGNTEAFF
D: .; size: .; V: TRBV6-1; J: TRBJ1-5; DNA: TGTGCCAGCAGTGAACAGGATAGCAATCAGCCCCAGCATTTT; CDR3: CASSEQDSNQPQHF
D: .; size: .; V: TRBV6-5; J: TRBJ1-4; DNA: TGTGCCAGCAGCCCCGACAGGAGTGGGTATGAAAAACTGTTTTTT; CDR3: CASSPDRSGYEKLFF
D: .; size: once; V: TRBV19; J: TRBJ1-5; DNA: TGTGCCAGTAGTAGGCCGGGGGGAGGCAATCAGCCCCAGCATTTT; CDR3: CASSRPGGGNQPQHF
D: .; size: once; V: TRBV10-3; J: TRBJ1-1; DNA: TGTGCCATCACGCCCCAAGGGACAATGAACACTGAAGCTTTCTTT; CDR3: CAITPQGTMNTEAFF
D: .; size: .; V: TRBV27; J: TRBJ1-3; DNA: TGTGCCAGCGCGCGAGGGAACACCATATATTTT; CDR3: CASARGNTIYF
D: TRBD1; size: few; V: TRBV5-1; J: TRBJ1-1; DNA: TGCGCCAGCAGCTCCCGCCCTAATACTCAGGGGGGCCTACGGAACACTGAAGCTTTCTTT; CDR3: CASSSRPNTQGGLRNTEAFF
D: TRBD2; size: few; V: TRBV7-7; J: TRBJ2-7; DNA: TGTGCTAGCAGCTTGACTAGCGGTACGCGGGAGCAGTACTTC; CDR3: CASSLTSGTREQYF
D: TRBD2; size: .; V: TRBV29-1; J: TRBJ2-2; DNA: TGCAGCGTTCGAATCGGGGGGTCCCCCGGGGAGCTGTTTTTT; CDR3: CSVRIGGSPGELFF
D: TRBD2; size: .; V: TRBV11-2; J: TRBJ2-2; DNA: TGTGCCAGCAGCTTAGCTCCCCCGGGACTAGCTTTTTCCGGGGAGCTGTTTTTT; CDR3: CASSLAPPGLAFSGELFF
D: .; size: few; V: TRBV6-5; J: TRBJ1-1; DNA: TGTGCCAGCACTTCCGTAGAGAACACTGAAGCTTTCTTT; CDR3: CASTSVENTEAFF
D: .; size: few; V: TRBV23-1; J: TRBJ2-3; DNA: TGCGCCAGCAGTGAGGGAGGCACAGATACGCAGTATTTT; CDR3: CASSEGGTDTQYF
D: .; size: .; V: TRBV2; J: TRBJ1-1; DNA: TGTGCCAGCAGATCGTTGGGGGGGGCTGGTGAAGCTTTCTTT; CDR3: CASRSLGGAGEAFF
D: TRBD1; size: .; V: TRBV7-7; J: TRBJ1-1; DNA: TGTGCTAGCAGCCTCGGGACAGAGAACACTGAAGCTTTCTTT; CDR3: CASSLGTENTEAFF
D: TRBD1; size: .; V: TRBV10-2; J: TRBJ1-1; DNA: TGCGCCAGCAGTGAGGTGGGACAGGGGGAGAGCGAAGCTTTCTTT; CDR3: CASSEVGQGESEAFF
D: .; size: .; V: TRBV19; J: TRBJ2-7; DNA: TGTGCCAGTAGTATAGAAGGCGGCACCTCCTACGAGCAGTACTTC; CDR3: CASSIEGGTSYEQYF
D: .; size: .; V: TRBV20-1; J: TRBJ2-5; DNA: TGCAGTGGACAGTTCCAAGAGACCCAGTACTTC; CDR3: CSGQFQETQYF
D: .; size: few; V: TRBV18; J: TRBJ2-7; DNA: TGTGCCAGCTCATTACAGGGCTTTCCCTCCTACGAGCAGTACTTC; CDR3: CASSLQGFPSYEQYF
D: .; size: .; V: TRBV7-9; J: TRBJ2-2; DNA: TGTGCCAGCAGCGGAGGATCCACGAACACCGGGGAGCTGTTTTTT; CDR3: CASSGGSTNTGELFF
D: .; size: .; V: TRBV13; J: TRBJ2-3; DNA: TGTGCCAGCAGCCCAGGATCCCCCCCAGATACGCAGTATTTT; CDR3: CASSPGSPPDTQYF
D: TRBD1; size: .; V: TRBV19; J: TRBJ1-5; DNA: TGTGCCACTACGATAAGACAGGGCGGCAATCAGCCCCAGCATTTT; CDR3: CATTIRQGGNQPQHF
D: .; size: .; V: TRBV7-9; J: TRBJ2-7; DNA: TGTGCCAGCAGCTTGGGGACTGGTTCTATCGAGCAGTACTTC; CDR3: CASSLGTGSIEQYF
D: .; size: .; V: TRBV5-4; J: TRBJ2-2; DNA: TGTGCCGAGGAAGTGGACACCGGGGAGCTGTTTTTT; CDR3: CAEEVDTGELFF
D: .; size: .; V: TRBV19; J: TRBJ2-1; DNA: TGTGCCAGTTGTAAGTCGGCGGTTGTCAATGAGCAGTTCTTC; CDR3: CASCKSAVVNEQFF
D: TRBD2; size: .; V: TRBV9; J: TRBJ2-3; DNA: TGTGCCAGCAGAGCGATTAGCGGGAGTAGCACAGATACGCAGTATTTT; CDR3: CASRAISGSSTDTQYF
D: TRBD2; size: few; V: TRBV6-1; J: TRBJ2-7; DNA: TGTGCCAGCAGTGAAGGAGCGGGAGACCCCTACGAGCAGTACTTC; CDR3: CASSEGAGDPYEQYF
D: TRBD1; size: .; V: TRBV11-2; J: TRBJ1-2; DNA: TGTGCCAGCAGCCCCATCCGGGACAGTAACTATGGCTACACCTTC; CDR3: CASSPIRDSNYGYTF
D: TRBD1; size: .; V: TRBV30; J: TRBJ2-7; DNA: TGTGCCTGGAGTGACAGGGGGGGGACAGGGACCCACGAGCAGTACTTC; CDR3: CAWSDRGGTGTHEQYF
D: TRBD1; size: .; V: TRBV30; J: TRBJ1-1; DNA: TGTGCCTGGAGTGGGGGACAGGTGTTTAACACTGAAGCTTTCTTT; CDR3: CAWSGGQVFNTEAFF
D: .; size: .; V: TRBV6-1; J: TRBJ2-4; DNA: TGTGCCAGCAGTGAAACGGTCCGCGGACAGTTTCAGTACTTC; CDR3: CASSETVRGQFQYF
D: TRBD2; size: .; V: TRBV5-5; J: TRBJ2-3; DNA: TGTGCCAGCAGCTTGGATAGCGGGGGGGATACGCAGTATTTT; CDR3: CASSLDSGGDTQYF
D: .; size: .; V: TRBV7-9; J: TRBJ1-2; DNA: TGTGCCAGCAGACCAGGAGGGAAATTCTATGGCTACACCTTC; CDR3: CASRPGGKFYGYTF
D: .; size: .; V: TRBV4-3; J: TRBJ2-1; DNA: TGCGCCAGCCAGCGGGGGACAGGGTCCTACAATGAGCAGTTCTTC; CDR3: CASQRGTGSYNEQFF
D: .; size: .; V: TRBV2; J: TRBJ1-3; DNA: TGTGCCAGCAGGTACAGGGATGGTGGAAACACCATATATTTT; CDR3: CASRYRDGGNTIYF
D: TRBD1; size: .; V: TRBV6-1; J: TRBJ2-7; DNA: TGTGCCAGCAGTGAAATGACGTGGGACAGGCGCTACGAGCAGTACTTC; CDR3: CASSEMTWDRRYEQYF
D: .; size: .; V: TRBV20-1; J: TRBJ2-7; DNA: TGCAGTGCTAGCCCTAGTTCCGAGCAGTACTTC; CDR3: CSASPSSEQYF
D: .; size: .; V: TRBV7-8; J: TRBJ2-7; DNA: TGTGCCAGCAGCTTAGAAATAGATCTCGAGCAGTACTTC; CDR3: CASSLEIDLEQYF
D: TRBD1; size: .; V: TRBV30; J: TRBJ1-2; DNA: TGTGCCTGGAGTGTGGAGGGGGCAACCACCTTC; CDR3: CAWSVEGATTF
D: .; size: .; V: TRBV5-1; J: TRBJ2-1; DNA: TGCGCCAGCAGCTTGTCCGGGACTGCCTCCTACAATGAGCAGTTCTTC; CDR3: CASSLSGTASYNEQFF
D: .; size: .; V: TRBV28; J: TRBJ2-7; DNA: TGTGCCAGCAGCCGCCCCGGGGGGCGCGATCTCTACGAGCAGTACTTC; CDR3: CASSRPGGRDLYEQYF
D: .; size: .; V: TRBV7-2; J: TRBJ2-4; DNA: TGTGCCAGCAGTTTCACCCTGAGATCCCCCTCAAACATTCAGTACTTC; CDR3: CASSFTLRSPSNIQYF
D: .; size: .; V: TRBV30; J: TRBJ1-2; DNA: TGTGCCTGGAGTGTACGGGGATTTCGCTATGGCTACACCTTC; CDR3: CAWSVRGFRYGYTF
D: .; size: once; V: TRBV6-5; J: TRBJ2-1; DNA: TGTGCCAGCAGTCCCCTGGACACAAACAATGAGCAGTTCTTC; CDR3: CASSPLDTNNEQFF
D: .; size: .; V: TRBV2; J: TRBJ1-1; DNA: TGTGCCAGCAATCGCGACGGGGTAGCGAACACTGAAGCTTTCTTT; CDR3: CASNRDGVANTEAFF
D: .; size: .; V: TRBV6-5; J: TRBJ2-7; DNA: TGTGCCAGCAGTTACCTGGCCTTTAGCTATCCGTCCGAGCAGTACTTC; CDR3: CASSYLAFSYPSEQYF
D: .; size: .; V: TRBV7-9; J: TRBJ2-2; DNA: TGTGCCAGCAGCATTGAAAAGGGGTACACCGGGGAGCTGTTTTTT; CDR3: CASSIEKGYTGELFF